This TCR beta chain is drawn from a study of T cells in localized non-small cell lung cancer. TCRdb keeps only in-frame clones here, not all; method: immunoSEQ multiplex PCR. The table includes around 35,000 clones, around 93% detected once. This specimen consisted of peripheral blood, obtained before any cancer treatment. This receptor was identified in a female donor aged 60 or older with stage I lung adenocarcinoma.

The CDR3 DNA follows: TGCGCCAGCAGCCGAGACAGGGGCGGCCCCCAGCATTTT. Its protein product is CASSRDRGGPQHF. The chain combines TRBV4-3 with TRBJ1-5; the match to TRBD1 covers 8 bases. With V trimmed by 4 bases and J by 10 bases, 6 bases remained unmatched. Germline V CDR1 and CDR2: LGHNA, YSLEER. CDR3 size: 13 residues.